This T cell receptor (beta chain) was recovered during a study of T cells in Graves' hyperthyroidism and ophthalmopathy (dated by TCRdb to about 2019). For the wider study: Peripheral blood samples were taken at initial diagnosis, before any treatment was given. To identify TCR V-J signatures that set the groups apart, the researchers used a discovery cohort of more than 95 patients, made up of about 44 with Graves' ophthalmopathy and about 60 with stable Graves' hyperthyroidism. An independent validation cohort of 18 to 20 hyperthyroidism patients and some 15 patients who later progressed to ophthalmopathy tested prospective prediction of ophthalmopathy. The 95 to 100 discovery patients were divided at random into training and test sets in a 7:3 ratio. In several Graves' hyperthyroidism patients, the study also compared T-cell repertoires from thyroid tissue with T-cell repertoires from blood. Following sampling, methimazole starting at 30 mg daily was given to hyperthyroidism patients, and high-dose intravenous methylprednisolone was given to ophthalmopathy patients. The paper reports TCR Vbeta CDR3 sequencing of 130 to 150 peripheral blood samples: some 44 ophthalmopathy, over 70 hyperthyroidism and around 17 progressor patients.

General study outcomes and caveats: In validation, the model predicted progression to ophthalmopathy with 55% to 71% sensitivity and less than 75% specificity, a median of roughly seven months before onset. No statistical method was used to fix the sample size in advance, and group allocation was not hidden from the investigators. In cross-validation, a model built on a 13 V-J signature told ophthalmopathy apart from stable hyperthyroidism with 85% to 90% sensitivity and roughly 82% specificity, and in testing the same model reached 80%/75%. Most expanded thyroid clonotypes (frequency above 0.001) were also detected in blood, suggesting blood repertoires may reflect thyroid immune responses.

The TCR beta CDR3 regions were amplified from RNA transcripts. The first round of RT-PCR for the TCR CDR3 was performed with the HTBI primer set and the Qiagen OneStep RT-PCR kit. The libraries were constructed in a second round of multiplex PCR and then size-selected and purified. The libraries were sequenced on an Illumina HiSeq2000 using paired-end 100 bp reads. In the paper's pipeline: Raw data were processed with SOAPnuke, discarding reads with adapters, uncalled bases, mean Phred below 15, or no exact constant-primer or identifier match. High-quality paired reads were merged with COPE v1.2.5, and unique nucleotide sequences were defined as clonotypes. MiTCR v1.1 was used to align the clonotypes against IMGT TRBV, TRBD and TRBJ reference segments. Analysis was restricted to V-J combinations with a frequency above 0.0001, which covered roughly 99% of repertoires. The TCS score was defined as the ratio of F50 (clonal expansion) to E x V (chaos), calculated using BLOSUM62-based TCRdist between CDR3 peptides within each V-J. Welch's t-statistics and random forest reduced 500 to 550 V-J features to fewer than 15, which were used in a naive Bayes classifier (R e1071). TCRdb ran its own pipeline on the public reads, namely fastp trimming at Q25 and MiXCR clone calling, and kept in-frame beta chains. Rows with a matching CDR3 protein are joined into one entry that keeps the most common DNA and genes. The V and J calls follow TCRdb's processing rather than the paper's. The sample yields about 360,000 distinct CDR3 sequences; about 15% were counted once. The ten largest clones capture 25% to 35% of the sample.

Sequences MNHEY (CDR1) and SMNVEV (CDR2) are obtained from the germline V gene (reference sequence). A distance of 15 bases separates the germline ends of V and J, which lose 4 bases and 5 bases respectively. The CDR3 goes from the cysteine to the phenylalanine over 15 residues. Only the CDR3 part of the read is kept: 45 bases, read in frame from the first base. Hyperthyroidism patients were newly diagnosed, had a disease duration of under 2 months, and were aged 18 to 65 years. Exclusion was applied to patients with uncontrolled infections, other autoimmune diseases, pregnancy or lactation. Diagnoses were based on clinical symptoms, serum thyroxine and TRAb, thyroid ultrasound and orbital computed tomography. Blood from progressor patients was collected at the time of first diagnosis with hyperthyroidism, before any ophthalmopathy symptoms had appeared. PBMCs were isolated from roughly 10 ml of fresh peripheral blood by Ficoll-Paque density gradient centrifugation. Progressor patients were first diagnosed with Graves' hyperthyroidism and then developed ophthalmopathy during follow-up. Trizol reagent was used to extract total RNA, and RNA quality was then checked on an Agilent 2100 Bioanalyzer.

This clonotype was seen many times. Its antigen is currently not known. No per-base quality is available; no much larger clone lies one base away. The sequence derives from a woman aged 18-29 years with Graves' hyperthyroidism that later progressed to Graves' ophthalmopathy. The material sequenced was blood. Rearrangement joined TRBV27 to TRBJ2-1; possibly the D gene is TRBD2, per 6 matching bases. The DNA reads TGTGCCAGCAGTTCACCGGGGCGGGATAACAATGAGCAGTTCTTC. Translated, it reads CASSSPGRDNNEQFF.